This T cell receptor (beta chain) was identified during a study of radiotherapy plus CTLA-4 blockade in lung cancer. Generated by immunoSEQ multiplex PCR, the TCRdb table keeps only in-frame clones and is missing some. Among around 45,000 clones listed, 73% were seen once. Unmatched junction bases numbered 8, after V lost 0 bases and J lost 0 bases. Germline V gives CDR1 LGHNT, CDR2 FRNRAP. This CDR3 is 19 amino acids long. This clone ranks as medium-sized. The input for sequencing was peripheral blood, taken from a patient treated with radiotherapy plus ipilimumab. The chain joins TRBV12-5 to TRBJ1-4; TRBD1 matches at 9 bases. The clonotype was recovered from a human donor with non-small cell lung cancer who had a complete response to radiotherapy plus ipilimumab. The CDR3 is CASGLVRGTGLATNEKLFF. The CDR3 coding sequence is TGTGCTAGTGGTTTGGTACGTGGGACAGGGCTTGCAACTAATGAAAAACTGTTTTTT.